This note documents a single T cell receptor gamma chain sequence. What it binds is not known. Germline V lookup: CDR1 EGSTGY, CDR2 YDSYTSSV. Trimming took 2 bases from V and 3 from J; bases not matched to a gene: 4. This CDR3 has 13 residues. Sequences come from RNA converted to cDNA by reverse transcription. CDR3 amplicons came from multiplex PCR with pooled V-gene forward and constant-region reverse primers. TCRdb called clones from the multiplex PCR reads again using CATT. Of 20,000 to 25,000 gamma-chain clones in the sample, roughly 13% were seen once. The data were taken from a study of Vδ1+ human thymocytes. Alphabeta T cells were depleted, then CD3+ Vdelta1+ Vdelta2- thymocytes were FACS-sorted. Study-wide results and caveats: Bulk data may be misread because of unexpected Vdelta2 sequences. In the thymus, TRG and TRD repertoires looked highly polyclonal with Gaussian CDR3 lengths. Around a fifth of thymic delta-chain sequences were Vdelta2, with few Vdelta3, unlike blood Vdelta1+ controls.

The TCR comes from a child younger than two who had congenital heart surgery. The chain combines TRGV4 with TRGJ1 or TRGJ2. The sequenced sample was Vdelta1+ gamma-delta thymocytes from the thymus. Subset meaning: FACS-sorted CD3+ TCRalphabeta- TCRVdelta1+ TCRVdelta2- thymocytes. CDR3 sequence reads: CATWDASYYKKLF. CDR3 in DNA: TGTGCCACCTGGGATGCGTCTTATTATAAGAAACTCTTT.